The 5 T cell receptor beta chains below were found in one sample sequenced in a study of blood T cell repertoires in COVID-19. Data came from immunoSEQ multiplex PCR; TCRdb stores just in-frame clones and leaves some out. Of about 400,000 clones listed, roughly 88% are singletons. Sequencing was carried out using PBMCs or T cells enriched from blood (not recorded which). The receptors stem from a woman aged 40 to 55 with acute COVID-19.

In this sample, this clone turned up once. The CDR3 loop is CAWSVFQGHEKLFF. In DNA, the CDR3 is TGTGCCTGGAGTGTATTTCAGGGTCATGAAAAACTGTTTTTT. The chain links TRBV30 to TRBJ1-4; tentatively, D is TRBD1 (5 bases). Per the germline V gene, CDR1 is GTSNPN and CDR2 is SVGIG (reference sequence). The CDR3 is made up of 14 amino acids. Trimming pared 0 bases from V and 6 bases from J, leaving 11 bases between.

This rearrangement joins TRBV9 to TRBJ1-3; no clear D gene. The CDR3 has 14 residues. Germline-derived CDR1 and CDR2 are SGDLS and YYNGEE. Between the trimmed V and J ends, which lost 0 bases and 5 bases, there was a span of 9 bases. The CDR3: CASSVGVSRNTIYF. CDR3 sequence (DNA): TGTGCCAGCAGCGTAGGAGTATCTCGAAACACCATATATTTT.

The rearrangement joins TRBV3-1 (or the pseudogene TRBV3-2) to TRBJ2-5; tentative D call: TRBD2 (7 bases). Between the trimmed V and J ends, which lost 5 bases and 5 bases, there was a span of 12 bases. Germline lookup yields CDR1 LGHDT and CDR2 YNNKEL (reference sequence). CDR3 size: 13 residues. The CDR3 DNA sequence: TGTGCCAGCAGCTCACGGGGGGCCGAGACCCAGTACTTC. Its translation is CASSSRGAETQYF.

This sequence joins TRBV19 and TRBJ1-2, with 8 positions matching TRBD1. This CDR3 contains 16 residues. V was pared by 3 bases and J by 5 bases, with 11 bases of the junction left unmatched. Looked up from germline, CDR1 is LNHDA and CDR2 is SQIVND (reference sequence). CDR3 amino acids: CASSIERGQGGYGYTF. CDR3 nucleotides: TGTGCCAGTAGTATCGAGCGAGGACAGGGAGGGTATGGCTACACCTTC.

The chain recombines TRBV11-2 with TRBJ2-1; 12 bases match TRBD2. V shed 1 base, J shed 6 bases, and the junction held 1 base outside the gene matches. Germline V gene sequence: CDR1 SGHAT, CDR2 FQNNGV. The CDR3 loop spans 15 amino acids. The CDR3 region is CASSLVLAGGNEQFF. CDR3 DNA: TGTGCCAGCAGCTTAGTACTAGCGGGGGGCAATGAGCAGTTCTTC. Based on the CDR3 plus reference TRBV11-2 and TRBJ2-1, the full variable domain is EAGVAQSPRYKIIEKRQSVAFWCNPISGHATLYWYQQILGQGPKLLIQFQNNGVVDDSQLPKDRFSAERLKGVDSTLKIQPAKLEDSAVYLCASSLVLAGGNEQFFGPGTRLTVL.